What follows is one TCR beta chain and its context. Its antigen is undetermined. Ophthalmopathy donors were characterized by moderate-to-severe activity, CAS of at least 3, NOSPECS of at least 4, and duration under 3 months. The authors diagnosed from clinical symptoms, serum thyroxine, TRAb, thyroid ultrasound and orbital computed tomography. Amplified material comprised TCR beta CDR3 regions derived from RNA transcripts. The workflow started with a first-round RT-PCR run with HTBI primers and then moved on to a second-round multiplex PCR. TCRdb redid the calling of the multiplex PCR reads with MiXCR, one entry per CDR3 protein. The sample holds about 700,000 distinct CDR3 sequences, over 40% seen once. The sample originates from a study of Graves' ophthalmopathy and Graves' hyperthyroidism. Germline V gives CDR1 SQVTM, CDR2 ANQGSEA. This CDR3 comprises 14 residues. Findings and caveats of the study: Most expanded clonotypes in thyroid above 0.001 frequency also showed up in blood. Stable hyperthyroidism and ophthalmopathy were told apart by a 13-signature model, which achieved 85% to 90% sensitivity and nearly 84% specificity.

The TCR comes from an adult man with Graves' ophthalmopathy. This chain joins TRBV29-1 and TRBJ2-1; D is perhaps TRBD2 (5 bases). The J call may be faulty, since TRBJ2-7 better matches the DNA end. The specimen sequenced was peripheral blood. The CDR3 protein is CSVRGGGSYNEQYF. CDR3 bases: TGCAGCGTTCGTGGCGGAGGCTCCTACAATGAGCAGTACTTC.